A single sample gave rise to the 27 T cell receptor beta chains below, sequenced in a study of post-analysis software for immune sequencing data. The study, taken as a whole, reports: Patients carried 5 or 6 TRBV segments more frequently than controls did, and TRBV5-6, TRBV5-1 and TRBV20-1 were among them.

Carried by the TCR beta cDNA libraries were unique molecular identifiers. Each CDR3 protein is one row after TCRdb ran MiXCR on the PCR reads. Of about 820,000 distinct CDR3 sequences listed, around 53% are singletons. Their specific antigens are unknown. Sequencing was done on a sample of blood. Receptors were obtained from a girl under 18 with multiple sclerosis.

The chain combines TRBV5-1 with TRBJ1-2; D call uncertain. The CDR3 extends over 14 amino acids. V was trimmed by 4 bases and J by 0 bases, leaving 10 bases between them. The germline CDR1 and CDR2 sequences are SGHRS and YFSETQ. The CDR3 reads CASSPGITNYGYTF. The DNA for the CDR3 is TGCGCCAGCAGCCCGGGAATAACTAACTATGGCTACACCTTC.

This chain joins TRBV27 and TRBJ2-7, with TRBD2 matching 13 bases. The length of the CDR3 is 14 residues. The germline V gene encodes CDR1 MNHEY and CDR2 SMNVEV (reference sequence). V lost 4 bases, J lost 6 bases, and 3 bases stayed unmatched. The CDR3 loop is CASSSGTSGTEQYF. DNA of the CDR3: TGTGCCAGCAGTTCCGGGACTAGCGGGACCGAGCAGTACTTC.

The chain uses TRBV7-2 and TRBJ2-1, with 8 bases identical to TRBD2. This CDR3 region has 15 residues. The germline V gene has CDR1 SGHTA and CDR2 FQGNSA. V trimming: 1 base; J trimming: 6 bases; junction bases outside the gene matches: 5. CDR3 region: CASSLERGILNEQFF. Written as DNA, the CDR3 is TGTGCCAGCAGCTTAGAGCGGGGGATCCTCAATGAGCAGTTCTTC. The full variable domain, rest sourced from reference TRBV7-2 and TRBJ2-1, is GAGVSQSPSNKVTEKGKDVELRCDPISGHTALYWYRQSLGQGLEFLIYFQGNSAPDKSGLPSDRFSAERTGGSVSTLTIQRTQQEDSAVYLCASSLERGILNEQFFGPGTRLTVL.

J is TRBJ2-7 and V is TRBV6-6; 14 nucleotides agree with TRBD2. The V gene end was trimmed by 6 bases and the J gene end by 6 bases; junction bases not matched to a gene: 7. This CDR3 is built from 15 residues. In germline, CDR1 is MNHNY, CDR2 SVGAGI (reference sequence). CDR3 in DNA: TGTGCCAGCAGCCGCGGGACTAGCGGGAGAGTCGAGCAGTACTTC. It translates to CASSRGTSGRVEQYF.

This clonotype was counted a single time. The CDR3 sequence: CASSRDRVDNEQFF. Here the CDR3 DNA reads TGTGCCAGCAGCCGCGACAGGGTTGACAATGAGCAGTTCTTC. The rearrangement joins TRBV12-3 or TRBV12-4 to TRBJ2-1, with 7 bases identical to TRBD1. CDR3 size: 14 residues. J gave up 5 bases and V 6 bases, and 7 bases lay outside the gene matches.

This clonotype was found once. The genes are TRBV20-1 and TRBJ1-5, with D uncertain. From germline, CDR1 is DFQATT and CDR2 SNEGSKA (reference sequence). V lost 0 bases to trimming and J lost 2 bases, with 14 bases between them. The CDR3 covers 16 residues. CDR3 nucleotide sequence: TGCAGTGCTAGAGATCTGGGCGGGAAGGGCAATCAGCCCCAGCATTTT. Translating gives CSARDLGGKGNQPQHF.

The V and J genes are TRBV5-1 and TRBJ2-7; TRBD2 aligns across 10 bases. Trimming cost V 5 bases and J 3 bases; bases outside gene matches: 5. The CDR3 is made up of 14 amino acids. Germline assignment: CDR1 SGHRS and CDR2 YFSETQ. In DNA form, the CDR3 reads TGCGCCAGCAGGCGGAGACTAGCGGGCTACGAGCAGTACTTC. It specifies CASRRRLAGYEQYF. The full variable domain, with the rest looked up from reference TRBV5-1 and TRBJ2-7, is KAGVTQTPRYLIKTRGQQVTLSCSPISGHRSVSWYQQTPGQGLQFLFEYFSETQRNKGNFPGRFSGRQFSNSRSEMNVSTLELGDSALYLCASRRRLAGYEQYFGPGTRLTVT.

This clonotype turned up a few times. V is TRBV20-1 and J is TRBJ2-5; D possibly corresponds to TRBD1 (6 bases). The CDR3 consists of 14 residues. CDR1 DFQATT and CDR2 SNEGSKA come from the germline V gene (reference sequence). The V end lost 4 bases, the J end lost 5 bases, and 17 bases lay between the germline ends. The DNA of the CDR3 is TGCAGTGCTACAAGTATACAGGGATGGGAGACCCAGTACTTC. Translated: CSATSIQGWETQYF.

The V call is TRBV7-9, the J call TRBJ2-5; the match to TRBD1 covers 10 bases. Trimming at V came to 7 bases and at J to 7 bases, leaving 12 bases not matched to a gene. Per germline, CDR1 SEHNR and CDR2 FQNEAQ (reference sequence). CDR3 size: 15 residues. The DNA of the CDR3 is TGTGCCAGCACGCCTCCGGGACAGGGGCCAGGGACCCAGTACTTC. Translated, it gives CASTPPGQGPGTQYF.

The genes are TRBV6-2 or TRBV6-3 and TRBJ2-1, with D perhaps matching TRBD1 or TRBD2 (6 bases each). Germline V gene lookup returns CDR1 MNHEY and CDR2 SVGEGT. V dropped 2 bases and J dropped 7 bases, with 12 bases sitting between them. The CDR3 has 14 amino acids. CDR3 sequence: CASSYEGGGNEQFF. In DNA, the CDR3 is TGTGCCAGCAGTTACGAGGGGGGCGGGAATGAGCAGTTCTTC.

This clonotype appeared a few times. The chain couples TRBV12-3 or TRBV12-4 to TRBJ2-7; D not certain. The CDR3 loop spans 11 amino acids. Trimming pared 3 bases from V and 5 bases from J, leaving 5 bases between. The CDR3 DNA reads as TGTGCCAGCAGTTTTAGTAACGAGCAGTACTTC. This translates into CASSFSNEQYF.

This rearrangement joins TRBV29-1 to TRBJ2-7; 11 nucleotides agree with TRBD1. Per germline, CDR1 SQVTM and CDR2 ANQGSEA. V trimming: 6 bases; J trimming: 3 bases; junction bases outside the gene matches: 13. This CDR3 contains 16 residues. The CDR3 nucleotides are TGCAGCGTCCTGGCGGCGGGGGACAGGGGGTACTACGAGCAGTACTTC. Protein: CSVLAAGDRGYYEQYF.

V usage is TRBV27 and J usage is TRBJ2-7, with 8 bases fitting TRBD1. The assigned J gene may be wrong: the sequence end matches TRBJ2-5 better. Germline values: CDR1 MNHEY, CDR2 SMNVEV (reference sequence). CDR3 length: 14 residues. CDR3 bases: TGTGCCAGCAAAGGACAGGGCGGGCTCGAGACCCAGTACTTC. Protein sequence: CASKGQGGLETQYF.

The chain employs TRBV7-9 and TRBJ2-3, with D possibly being TRBD1 (7 bases). Germline V lookup: CDR1 SEHNR, CDR2 FQNEAQ (reference sequence). The CDR3 has 16 amino acids. V was cut by 4 bases and J by 3 bases, with 17 bases left in between. The CDR3 nucleotides read TGTGCCAGCAGCTCACGCGGGGACAGCTATACAGATACGCAGTATTTT. As protein: CASSSRGDSYTDTQYF. Filled out from reference TRBV7-9 and TRBJ2-3, the complete variable domain reads DTGVSQNPRHKITKRGQNVTFRCDPISEHNRLYWYRQTLGQGPEFLTYFQNEAQLEKSRLLSDRFSAERPKGSFSTLEIQRTEQGDSAMYLCASSSRGDSYTDTQYFGPGTRLTVL.

The V call is TRBV9, the J call TRBJ2-1; 11 bases line up with TRBD2. The CDR3 is 14 amino acids. The ends lost 3 bases at V and 7 bases at J; junction bases unmatched: 3. CDR1 and CDR2 (germline): SGDLS, YYNGEE. The CDR3 sequence: CASSDASGRNEQFF. As DNA, the CDR3 is TGTGCCAGCAGCGACGCTAGCGGGAGGAATGAGCAGTTCTTC.

The CDR3 is CASSFTGLFYNEQFF. CDR3 bases: TGTGCCAGCAGCTTTACGGGACTATTCTACAATGAGCAGTTCTTC. The chain is built from TRBV7-9 and TRBJ2-1, with TRBD2 identical over 7 bases. The ends lost 3 bases at V and 3 bases at J; junction bases unmatched: 5. CDR3 size: 15 residues. Looked up from germline, CDR1 is SEHNR and CDR2 is FQNEAQ (reference sequence). Full variable domain (remainder filled in from reference TRBV7-9 and TRBJ2-1): DTGVSQNPRHKITKRGQNVTFRCDPISEHNRLYWYRQTLGQGPEFLTYFQNEAQLEKSRLLSDRFSAERPKGSFSTLEIQRTEQGDSAMYLCASSFTGLFYNEQFFGPGTRLTVL.

This rearrangement joins TRBV20-1 to TRBJ2-1, with D unclear. The CDR3 spans 14 residues. In germline, CDR1 is DFQATT, CDR2 SNEGSKA (reference sequence). The V end was cut by 3 bases, the J end by 4 bases, with 13 bases between. The CDR3 DNA follows: TGCAGTGCTAGCGGGCGCCCGCTATACAATGAGCAGTTCTTC. Translating gives CSASGRPLYNEQFF.

This clonotype has a single count. One end of the junction fails to match germline, which may point to a read error. The chain has TRBV3-1 and TRBJ2-7; the D gene is possibly TRBD2 (6 bases). Germline values: CDR1 LGHDT, CDR2 YNNKEL (reference sequence). The CDR3 is 15 residues long. CDR3 in DNA: TGTGTCAGCAGCCTCGGGACTCCGGGCACTTACGAGCAGTACTTC. Translation gives CVSSLGTPGTYEQYF.

This sequence joins TRBV29-1 and TRBJ1-2, with D unclear. The germline CDR1 and CDR2 sequences are SQVTM and ANQGSEA. V lost 2 bases and J 7 bases, leaving 8 bases between the germline ends. The CDR3 contains 11 residues. The CDR3 bases are TGCAGCGTTGAATTAAGCTCTGGCTACACCTTC. Its translation: CSVELSSGYTF.

V is TRBV7-9 and J is TRBJ2-4; D tentatively reads TRBD1 or TRBD2 (5 bases each). CDR3 length: 16 amino acids. Germline assignment: CDR1 SEHNR and CDR2 FQNEAQ (reference sequence). V was trimmed by 5 bases and J by 7 bases, leaving 21 bases between them. The CDR3 protein is CASSPPRDRYSNIQYF. The CDR3 DNA reads TGTGCCAGCAGCCCGCCCCGGGACCGTTATTCCAACATTCAGTACTTC.

The chain links TRBV15 to TRBJ2-3; 9 bases line up with TRBD1. V lost 5 bases and J lost 6; bases outside the gene matches: 9. Germline values: CDR1 LNHNV, CDR2 YYDKDF (reference sequence). The CDR3 length is 15 residues. The CDR3 here is CATSGHRDRGDTQYF. CDR3 coding DNA: TGTGCCACCAGCGGGCATAGAGACAGGGGGGATACGCAGTATTTT.

This chain connects TRBV12-3 or TRBV12-4 to TRBJ2-3; the D gene is possibly TRBD1 (5 bases). The germline V and J ends were trimmed by 6 bases and 2 bases, with 15 bases remaining between them. The CDR3 extends over 15 amino acids. CDR3 in amino acids: CASSQDRTHTDTQYF. The CDR3 DNA follows: TGTGCCAGCAGCCAAGACAGAACCCACACAGATACGCAGTATTTT.

This chain links TRBV12-3 or TRBV12-4 with TRBJ1-1; D is undetermined. The CDR3 length is 15 residues. V lost 0 bases to trimming and J lost 4 bases, with 12 bases between them. The CDR3 spells CASSLASPGGTEAFF. CDR3 nucleotide sequence: TGTGCCAGCAGTTTAGCGAGTCCCGGTGGCACTGAAGCTTTCTTT.

In its sample, this clonotype was seen a few times. V usage is TRBV6-4 and J usage is TRBJ2-1; 11 bases are a match to TRBD2. Trimming took 8 bases from V and 4 from J; bases not matched to a gene: 7. The length of the CDR3 is 15 residues. CDR1 MRHNA and CDR2 SNTAGT come from the germline V gene. The CDR3 here is CASAGTSGGYNEQFF. In nucleotides, the CDR3 is TGTGCCAGCGCCGGGACTAGCGGAGGTTACAATGAGCAGTTCTTC.

The chain links TRBV28 to TRBJ1-2; possibly TRBD1 for D (6 bases). This CDR3 region has 17 residues. Germline V gene sequence: CDR1 MDHEN, CDR2 SYDVKM. Trimming cost V 2 bases and J 0 bases, with 16 bases left between them. The CDR3 loop reads CASSLETGNWANYGYTF. CDR3 bases: TGTGCCAGCAGTTTAGAAACAGGGAATTGGGCTAACTATGGCTACACCTTC.

A few counts support this clonotype. The CDR3 loop reads CASSPTSPGNEQFF. CDR3 nucleotide sequence: TGTGCCAGCAGCCCGACCAGTCCTGGGAATGAGCAGTTCTTC. The V and J genes are TRBV7-8 and TRBJ2-1; D is unclear. CDR3 length: 14 residues. Germline CDR1 SGHVS, CDR2 FQNEAQ. Trimming removed 5 bases at V and 7 bases at J, with 15 bases between.

V gene TRBV19 combines with J gene TRBJ1-1; D is uncertain. Germline-derived CDR1 and CDR2 are LNHDA and SQIVND (reference sequence). The CDR3 length is 14 residues. The V gene lost 0 bases and the J gene lost 8 bases, with 13 bases spanning the gap. The CDR3 loop reads CASSIEGPRSEAFF. The CDR3 coding sequence is TGTGCCAGTAGTATAGAGGGCCCCCGGTCGGAAGCTTTCTTT.